Listed below are T cell receptor beta chains from one sample, sequenced in a study of CD8+ T cells in alopecia areata. Data came from immunoSEQ multiplex PCR; TCRdb stores just in-frame clones and leaves some out. The sample consists of about 190,000 clones, 50% to 70% of them appearing once. This specimen was CD4+ T cells sorted from blood, taken at week 49, from a patient treated with tofacitinib. The receptors were gathered from a human donor with alopecia areata. CDR3s include the opening cysteine and the closing phenylalanine or tryptophan. Each record gives: V gene, D gene, CDR3 protein. The D gene is left open where the match is weak.

V: TRBV30; D: .; CDR3: CAWSGGKNQPQHF
V: TRBV30; D: TRBD1; CDR3: CAWSSQGADIQYF
V: TRBV27; D: TRBD1; CDR3: CASRGQGTVYEQYF
V: TRBV12-5; D: .; CDR3: CASGWEATEAFF
V: TRBV19; D: TRBD1; CDR3: CASSQQGNYGYTF
V: TRBV30; D: .; CDR3: CAWRRTANTGELFF
V: TRBV19; D: .; CDR3: CASSTLGQRAFF
V: TRBV19; D: .; CDR3: CASSYREVNQPQHF
V: TRBV5-1; D: .; CDR3: CASSPLGAQNTEAFF
V: TRBV7-2; D: .; CDR3: CASSRTAGNSPLHF
V: TRBV5-1; D: .; CDR3: CASSLVGANTEAFF
V: TRBV4-3; D: .; CDR3: CASSQDLLRQLAKNIQYF
V: TRBV29-1; D: TRBD1; CDR3: CSVEILGQGFDEQYF
V: TRBV30; D: .; CDR3: CAWSVGSGYTF
V: TRBV25-1; D: .; CDR3: CASSEGYNEKLFF
V: TRBV27; D: .; CDR3: CASSSHEGGAKLFF
V: TRBV29-1; D: .; CDR3: CSAVPRLTMNTEAFF
V: TRBV9; D: TRBD1; CDR3: CASSTSQGANSPLHF
V: TRBV2; D: .; CDR3: CASSEFRESNQPQHF
V: TRBV5-1; D: TRBD1; CDR3: CASSFTRGRREQFF
V: TRBV30; D: .; CDR3: CAWSALGSRGNTEAFF
V: TRBV29-1; D: .; CDR3: CSVGGLAKNIQYF
V: TRBV29-1; D: TRBD1; CDR3: CSADRGRDYGYTF
V: TRBV6-5; D: .; CDR3: CASSQGSGYTF
V: TRBV5-6; D: .; CDR3: CASSFPSAKNIQYF
V: TRBV2; D: TRBD1; CDR3: CASSEQGAAGYTF
V: TRBV30; D: .; CDR3: CASSGAKYNEQFF
V: TRBV29-1; D: .; CDR3: CSVRALNTEAFF
V: TRBV4-3; D: .; CDR3: CASSRTGLGTDTQYF
V: TRBV29-1; D: TRBD1; CDR3: CSVGGQGYEQYF
V: TRBV12-5; D: .; CDR3: CASELGSNTGELFF
V: TRBV5-1; D: .; CDR3: CASRKRDDSEQYF
V: TRBV29-1; D: .; CDR3: CSVTSGRLYNEQFF
V: TRBV6-5; D: .; CDR3: CASSSRSSYNSPLHF
V: TRBV11-2; D: .; CDR3: CASRALDWDTEAFF
V: TRBV29-1; D: .; CDR3: CSVVGRLTYEQYF
V: TRBV30; D: TRBD1; CDR3: CAWSVPQGGNQPQHF